Listed here are 3 T cell receptor beta chains from one sample, sequenced in a study of blood T cell repertoires in COVID-19. Produced via immunoSEQ multiplex PCR; TCRdb's table is partial and in-frame only. In the table there are approximately 350,000 clones, roughly 90% of which are singletons. Sequenced material: peripheral blood. The receptors shown here come from a man aged 40-55 years with acute or convalescent COVID-19.

The chain uses TRBV2 and TRBJ1-3; unclear D gene. V gave up 4 bases and J gave up 0 bases, with 7 bases separating them. This CDR3 has 14 amino acids. Germline values: CDR1 SNHLY, CDR2 FYNNEI. CDR3 residues: CASSGLSSGNTIYF. CDR3 nucleotides: TGTGCCAGCAGTGGACTGAGCTCTGGAAACACCATATATTTT.

Of note for this clone: The same CDR3 is also encoded by other DNA sequences in this sample. The V and J genes are TRBV6-6 and TRBJ1-2, with 9 bases fitting TRBD1. Trimming cost V 2 bases and J 6 bases; bases outside gene matches: 4. The germline CDR1 and CDR2 sequences are MNHNY and SVGAGI (reference sequence). This CDR3 is built from 14 residues. The CDR3 DNA reads TGTGCCAGCAGTTACACGGGACAGGGCGATGGCTACACCTTC. Translated, it gives CASSYTGQGDGYTF.

This chain uses TRBV6-5 with TRBJ1-3; perhaps TRBD1 as D (6 bases). The CDR3 runs to 16 residues. Germline V CDR1 and CDR2: MNHEY, SVGAGI. V shed 0 bases and J shed 2 bases, with 11 bases lying between them. CDR3 bases: TGTGCCAGCAGTTACTCGTTCCCAGGGGCTGGAAACACCATATATTTT. This codes for CASSYSFPGAGNTIYF.